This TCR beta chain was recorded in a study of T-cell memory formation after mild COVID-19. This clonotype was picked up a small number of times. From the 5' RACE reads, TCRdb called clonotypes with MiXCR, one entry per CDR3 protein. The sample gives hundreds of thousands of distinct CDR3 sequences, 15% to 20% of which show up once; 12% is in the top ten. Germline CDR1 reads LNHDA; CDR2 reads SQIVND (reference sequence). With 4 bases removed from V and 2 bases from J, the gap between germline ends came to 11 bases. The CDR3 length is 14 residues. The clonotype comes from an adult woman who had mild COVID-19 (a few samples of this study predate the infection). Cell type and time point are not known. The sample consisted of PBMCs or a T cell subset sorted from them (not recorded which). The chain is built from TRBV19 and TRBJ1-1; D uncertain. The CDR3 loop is CASSRAGGNTEAFF. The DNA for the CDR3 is TGTGCCAGTAGTAGGGCAGGAGGCAACACTGAAGCTTTCTTT.